One and the same sample provided the 4 T cell receptor beta chains below, sequenced in a study of blood T cell repertoires in COVID-19. Generated by immunoSEQ multiplex PCR, the TCRdb table keeps only in-frame clones and is missing some. The data contain about 34,000 clones, around 85% of them singletons. Sequencing was performed on peripheral blood. Receptor source: a man in his 70s with COVID-19, enrolled during active disease.

CDR3 sequence reads: CASSSGLAVTDTQYF. The CDR3 DNA reads TGTGCCAGCAGCTCGGGACTAGCAGTTACGGATACGCAGTATTTT. This chain connects TRBV5-4 to TRBJ2-3, with 9 bases fitting TRBD2. Germline V lookup: CDR1 SGHNT, CDR2 YYREEE (reference sequence). The J segment lost 6 bases and the V segment lost 3 bases, leaving 8 bases of the junction unmatched. CDR3 length equals 15 residues.

The chain has TRBV7-3 and TRBJ2-1, with D possibly matching TRBD2 (6 bases). Germline assignment: CDR1 SGHTA and CDR2 FQGTGA. CDR3 length equals 13 residues. V lost 4 bases and J 9 bases, leaving 13 bases between the germline ends. CDR3 nucleotides: TGTGCCAGCAGCTCCCGCCTCGGGGGTGAGCAGTTCTTC. It is translated as CASSSRLGGEQFF.

The CDR3 DNA sequence: TGCAGCGTTCGGGACAGGGGTAGCAATCAGCCCCAGCATTTT. Translated: CSVRDRGSNQPQHF. The rearrangement uses TRBV29-1 and TRBJ1-5; 10 bases line up with TRBD1. CDR1 and CDR2 from the germline V gene are SQVTM and ANQGSEA. The trim removed 5 bases at V and 0 bases at J, leaving 1 base unmatched. This CDR3 spans 14 amino acids.

The rearrangement links TRBV3-1 (or the pseudogene TRBV3-2) to TRBJ1-1; tentative D call: TRBD1 (6 bases). The CDR3 is 16 residues long. Germline CDR1 reads LGHDT; CDR2 reads YNNKEL (reference sequence). Trimming took off 1 base at V and 5 bases at J, with 17 bases between the two ends. This chain's CDR3 is CASSQVEGGKGTEAFF. Written as DNA, the CDR3 is TGTGCCAGCAGCCAAGTGGAGGGGGGGAAGGGAACTGAAGCTTTCTTT.